A selection of T cell receptor beta chains follows, all from one sample in a study of T cells in tumors after PD-1 blockade. TCRdb keeps only in-frame clones here, not all; method: immunoSEQ multiplex PCR. This table has about 59,000 clones, roughly 78% appearing once. The specimen comprised PBMCs, sampled before anti-PD-1 treatment. The receptors stem from a human donor with basal cell carcinoma. Each CDR3 is given with its conserved first and last residue. A D gene is named only where the DNA matches it firmly. Clone size, where shown, is once, few, many, or a class for clones that have expanded.

>TRBV6-1|NA|TRBJ2-1|NA
CASSDHSEGGGNEQFF
TGTGCCAGCAGTGACCATTCGGAGGGGGGGGGCAATGAGCAGTTCTTC
>TRBV5-5|TRBD1|TRBJ2-1|NA
CASSPLQKDRVVDNEQFF
TGTGCCAGCAGCCCACTTCAAAAGGACAGGGTCGTCGACAATGAGCAGTTCTTC
>TRBV4-1|NA|TRBJ1-6|once
CASSQVQGDNSPLHF
TGCGCCAGCAGCCAAGTCCAGGGAGATAATTCACCCCTCCACTTT
>TRBV9|TRBD2|TRBJ2-1|NA
CASSVGIAGAPGVQFF
TGTGCCAGCAGCGTAGGTATAGCGGGGGCCCCAGGTGTGCAGTTCTTC
>TRBV2|NA|TRBJ2-7|few
CASSGSPRVLYEQYF
TGTGCCAGCAGTGGTTCCCCAAGGGTCCTCTACGAGCAGTACTTC
>TRBV5-1|TRBD2|TRBJ2-7|NA
CASSLSGGPYEQYF
TGCGCCAGCAGCCTTAGCGGGGGCCCCTACGAGCAGTACTTC
>TRBV30|TRBD1|TRBJ1-3|NA
CAWSSAGTGGLGNTIYF
TGTGCCTGGAGTTCTGCCGGGACAGGGGGCTTAGGAAACACCATATATTTT
>TRBV7-6|NA|TRBJ1-4|NA
CASSLRGGPEGEKLFF
TGTGCCAGCAGCTTACGGGGGGGACCCGAGGGGGAAAAACTGTTTTTT
>TRBV7-3|NA|TRBJ2-7|once
CASRKLFHEQYF
TGTGCCAGCAGGAAACTATTCCACGAGCAGTACTTC
>TRBV6-6|NA|TRBJ1-1|NA
CASSYPGGRAEAFF
TGTGCCAGCAGTTACCCGGGTGGCAGGGCTGAAGCTTTCTTT
>TRBV20-1|NA|TRBJ2-7|NA
CSAFFGDEQYF
TGCAGTGCTTTCTTCGGGGACGAGCAGTACTTC
>TRBV19|TRBD1|TRBJ1-5|once
CASSRGQADQPQHF
TGTGCCAGTAGTAGGGGACAGGCCGATCAGCCCCAGCATTTT
>TRBV7-9|NA|TRBJ2-7|NA
CASSSIWENRDSYEQYF
TGTGCCAGCAGCTCTATATGGGAAAACAGGGACTCCTACGAGCAGTACTTC
>TRBV7-9|TRBD1|TRBJ1-6|once
CASSWRSGGGSSYNSPLHF
TGTGCCAGCAGCTGGAGATCAGGGGGGGGAAGCTCCTATAATTCACCCCTCCACTTT
>TRBV5-4|NA|TRBJ2-1|NA
CASSTPGGSYNEQFF
TGTGCCAGCAGCACCCCCGGCGGATCCTACAATGAGCAGTTCTTC
>TRBV18|NA|TRBJ1-5|NA
CASSPSGHVNQPQHF
TGTGCCAGCTCACCGTCGGGACACGTCAATCAGCCCCAGCATTTT
>TRBV6-5|NA|TRBJ1-2|NA
CASSNDRNLSGYTF
TGTGCCAGCAGCAACGACAGGAACCTATCTGGCTACACCTTC
>TRBV5-1|NA|TRBJ1-4|NA
CASSLVLGANEKLFF
TGCGCCAGCAGCTTGGTGCTGGGGGCTAATGAAAAACTGTTTTTT